The 12 T cell receptor beta chains below come from one sample, sequenced in a study of T cell repertoires in cytomegalovirus infection. TCRdb re-called the reads with MiXCR, one entry per CDR3 protein. The sample holds 130,000 or so distinct CDR3 sequences; approximately 5.9% are singletons and the top ten take roughly 18%. The sample was PBMCs. Source of these receptors: a human donor in good health (CMV status not recorded). Some clones in this sample may be carry-over from other donors' samples.

This clonotype was seen ten or more times. The rearrangement joins TRBV7-2 to TRBJ1-6; D is unclear. CDR1 is SGHTA, CDR2 FQGNSA, per germline. The CDR3 is made up of 19 amino acids. V lost 5 bases and J lost 1, with 21 bases in between. In nucleotides, the CDR3 is TGTGCCAGCAGCGGACCTCTCTCCGGGCTTCGTTCCTATAATTCACCCCTCCACTTT. Translating gives CASSGPLSGLRSYNSPLHF.

This clonotype was counted ten times or more. This chain uses TRBV7-3 with TRBJ1-6; 8 bases match TRBD1. With V trimmed by 5 bases and J by 5 bases, 5 bases remained unmatched. CDR1 is SGHTA and CDR2 is FQGTGA in the germline V gene. The CDR3 extends over 15 amino acids. CDR3 coding DNA: TGTGCCAGCAGCCCCGGGACAGGCCATAATTCACCCCTCCACTTT. It specifies CASSPGTGHNSPLHF.

This clonotype was seen repeatedly, ten times or more. This rearrangement joins TRBV7-3 to TRBJ1-6; perhaps TRBD1 as D (5 bases). Germline V gives CDR1 SGHTA, CDR2 FQGTGA. The CDR3 contains 14 residues. Trimming left V 3 bases short and J 7 bases short, with 10 bases between. CDR3 sequence: CASSFGGNNSPLHF. CDR3 sequence (DNA): TGTGCCAGCAGCTTTGGGGGGAACAATTCACCCCTCCACTTT.

The chain employs TRBV20-1 and TRBJ1-5; D is uncertain. With 3 bases removed from V and 0 bases from J, the gap between germline ends came to 9 bases. The V gene's germline CDR1 is DFQATT and CDR2 SNEGSKA (reference sequence). The CDR3 runs 14 residues. CDR3 sequence: CSARSAYSNQPQHF. DNA of the CDR3: TGCAGTGCTAGGTCAGCATATAGCAATCAGCCCCAGCATTTT.

This clonotype was picked up many times. The chain employs TRBV6-2 or TRBV6-3 and TRBJ1-2, with D perhaps matching TRBD1 (6 bases). Trimming pared 7 bases from V and 10 bases from J, leaving 19 bases between. This CDR3 spans 13 amino acids. Germline V gene data show CDR1 as MNHEY and CDR2 as SVGEGT. CDR3 loop: CASTPDRVMFYTF. In DNA form, the CDR3 reads TGTGCCAGCACCCCGGACAGAGTAATGTTCTACACCTTC.

Many counts were recorded for this clonotype. V usage is TRBV7-2 and J usage is TRBJ2-1; 9 nucleotides line up with TRBD1. The V gene end was trimmed by 7 bases and the J gene end by 6 bases; junction bases not matched to a gene: 10. Germline CDR1 SGHTA, CDR2 FQGNSA. The CDR3 consists of 15 residues. In nucleotides, the CDR3 is TGTGCCAGCATCCTTCCGGGACAGGGCTTCAATGAGCAGTTCTTC. This gives the protein CASILPGQGFNEQFF.

This clonotype was seen ten or more times. J is TRBJ1-4 and V is TRBV7-2, with 8 bases fitting TRBD1. From germline, CDR1 is SGHTA and CDR2 FQGNSA. V was pared by 4 bases and J by 7 bases, with 8 bases of the junction left unmatched. The CDR3 is made up of 15 amino acids. Here the CDR3 DNA reads TGTGCCAGCAGCTGGAGATCTGGACAGGGTGAAAAACTGTTTTTT. Protein sequence: CASSWRSGQGEKLFF.

This clonotype has ten or more counts. The rearrangement links TRBV6-5 to TRBJ1-2; 7 nucleotides match TRBD1. Losses at the gene ends were 4 bases for V and 8 bases for J; bases not matched to a gene: 13. The length of the CDR3 is 15 residues. Germline-derived CDR1 and CDR2 are MNHEY and SVGAGI. CDR3 DNA sequence: TGTGCCAGCAGTTGGGCAGGACAGGCTGTAGGAGGCTACACCTTC. Residues: CASSWAGQAVGGYTF.

This clonotype was observed many times. The chain joins TRBV7-9 to TRBJ1-1; 7 positions match TRBD1. The CDR3 length is 15 residues. CDR1 SEHNR and CDR2 FQNEAQ come from the germline V gene (reference sequence). Losses at the gene ends were 1 base for V and 4 bases for J; bases not matched to a gene: 6. CDR3 nucleotide sequence: TGTGCCAGCAGCTTAGGCAGGGGGGGGGGCACTGAAGCTTTCTTT. Translation gives CASSLGRGGGTEAFF.

V is TRBV20-1 and J is TRBJ1-5; D may be TRBD1 (5 bases). The germline V gene has CDR1 DFQATT and CDR2 SNEGSKA (reference sequence). The CDR3 is made up of 13 amino acids. V was clipped by 1 base and J by 6 bases, with 10 bases between them. The CDR3: CSARGAGSQPQHF. CDR3 DNA: TGCAGTGCTAGAGGGGCAGGGAGTCAGCCCCAGCATTTT.

The table lists this clonotype with a few counts. Here the CDR3 DNA reads TGTGCCAGTAGTATGTGGAGCTACAATGAGCAGTTCTTC. The encoded protein is CASSMWSYNEQFF. The chain is built from TRBV19 and TRBJ2-1; D uncertain. This CDR3 is 13 amino acids long. Germline V CDR1 and CDR2: LNHDA, SQIVND (reference sequence). V dropped 3 bases and J dropped 3 bases, with 6 bases sitting between them.

This clonotype has a count of ten or more. This rearrangement joins TRBV11-2 to TRBJ2-3; D is undetermined. Per germline, CDR1 SGHAT and CDR2 FQNNGV. The CDR3 consists of 14 residues. Between the trimmed V and J ends, which lost 6 bases and 5 bases, there was a span of 15 bases. CDR3 in DNA: TGTGCCAGCAGTCGCAATCTGGGCCAAGATACGCAGTATTTT. This sequence encodes CASSRNLGQDTQYF.